These 5 T cell receptor beta chains share one sample of origin, sequenced in a study of regulatory T cells in long-lasting Graves disease. Sequencing libraries for TCR beta were prepared with iRepertoire HTBI primers and Arm-PCR of CDR3 regions. One entry per CDR3 protein, called by TCRdb with MiXCR from the multiplex PCR reads. Among over 400,000 distinct CDR3 sequences listed, approximately 15% were seen once. The time point: newly diagnosed GD, antithyroid drugs for less than 3 months. PBMC-extracted RNA yielded the TCR library. These data also formed part of another study, on T cells in Graves' hyperthyroidism and ophthalmopathy.

Sample: peripheral blood mononuclear cells (PBMCs), taken at new diagnosis, from a patient treated with antithyroid drugs. Receptors originate from a woman between 50 and 59 years old with Graves disease.

This clonotype has only one observation. The gene calls are TRBV25-1 and TRBJ2-7; 10 bases map to TRBD1. CDR3 length equals 16 residues. V gave up 1 base and J gave up 1 base; unmatched junction bases: 4. Germline CDR1 MGHDK, CDR2 SYGVNS. CDR3 sequence: CASSESGDRGSYEQYF. CDR3 DNA: TGTGCCAGCAGTGAATCCGGGGACAGGGGATCCTACGAGCAGTACTTC.

This clonotype was recorded many times. The rearrangement links TRBV28 to TRBJ2-3; D might be TRBD1 (6 bases). Germline CDR1 MDHEN, CDR2 SYDVKM. The CDR3 is made up of 14 amino acids. Trimming took 4 bases from V and 2 from J, leaving 10 bases between them. DNA for the CDR3: TGTGCCAGCAGTTCGGGACAAAACACAGATACGCAGTATTTT. Its protein is CASSSGQNTDTQYF.

This clonotype was counted ten times or more. The rearrangement links TRBV5-5 to TRBJ2-7, with D tentatively TRBD1 (6 bases). The V end was cut by 1 base, the J end by 1 base, with 12 bases between. The germline V gene encodes CDR1 SGHKS and CDR2 YYEKEE (reference sequence). The CDR3 extends over 15 amino acids. This CDR3 is CASSLSAGESYEQYF. CDR3 bases: TGTGCCAGCAGCTTGTCGGCAGGGGAATCCTACGAGCAGTACTTC.

The rearrangement links TRBV27 to TRBJ2-1; 8 bases agree with TRBD2. Per germline, CDR1 MNHEY and CDR2 SMNVEV (reference sequence). CDR3 length: 23 amino acids. With 8 bases clipped from V and 9 bases from J, the junction kept 39 bases outside the gene matches. The CDR3 DNA follows: TGTGCCAGCTCACCACCGTGGGGGGACCTTCAATCATTTGCCAGCGGGAGTGGCGCTGAGCAGTTCTTC. It encodes CASSPPWGDLQSFASGSGAEQFF.

This clonotype was recorded a few times. V gene TRBV7-3 combines with J gene TRBJ2-5; 9 positions agree with TRBD1. This CDR3 has 16 residues. V shed 2 bases and J 1 base; nucleotides not matched to a gene: 5. CDR1 is SGHTA and CDR2 is FQGTGA in the germline V gene. DNA of the CDR3: TGTGCCAGCAGCTTACTCGGGACAGGGACCCAAGAGACCCAGTACTTC. This sequence encodes CASSLLGTGTQETQYF.